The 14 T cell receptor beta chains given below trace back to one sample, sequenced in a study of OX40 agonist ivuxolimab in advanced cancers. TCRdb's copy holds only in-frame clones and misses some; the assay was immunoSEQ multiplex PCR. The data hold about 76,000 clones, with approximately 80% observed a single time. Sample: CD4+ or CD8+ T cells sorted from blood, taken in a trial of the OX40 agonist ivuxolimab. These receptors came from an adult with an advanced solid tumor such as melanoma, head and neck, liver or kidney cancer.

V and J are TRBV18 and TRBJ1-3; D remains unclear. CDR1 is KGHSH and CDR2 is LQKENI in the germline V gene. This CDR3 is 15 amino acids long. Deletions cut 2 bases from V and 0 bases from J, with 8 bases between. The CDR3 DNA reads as TGTGCCAGCTCACCAACCACAAACTCTGGAAACACCATATATTTT. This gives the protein CASSPTTNSGNTIYF.

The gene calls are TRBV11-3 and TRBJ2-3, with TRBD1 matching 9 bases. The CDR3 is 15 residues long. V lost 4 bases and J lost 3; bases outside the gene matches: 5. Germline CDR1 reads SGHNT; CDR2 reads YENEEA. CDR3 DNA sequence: TGTGCCAGCAGCTCGAGGACAGGGGATACAGATACGCAGTATTTT. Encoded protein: CASSSRTGDTDTQYF. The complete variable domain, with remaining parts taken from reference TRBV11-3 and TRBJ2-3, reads EAGVVQSPRYKIIEKKQPVAFWCNPISGHNTLYWYLQNLGQGPELLIRYENEEAVDDSQLPKDRFSAERLKGVDSTLKIQPAELGDSAVYLCASSSRTGDTDTQYFGPGTRLTVL.

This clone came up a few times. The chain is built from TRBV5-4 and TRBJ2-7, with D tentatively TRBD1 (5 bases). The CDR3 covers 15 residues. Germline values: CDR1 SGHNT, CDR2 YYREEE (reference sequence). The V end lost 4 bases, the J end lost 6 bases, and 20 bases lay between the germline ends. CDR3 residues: CASSIRAGPMIEQYF. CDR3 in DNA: TGTGCCAGCAGCATCCGTGCAGGGCCGATGATCGAGCAGTACTTC.

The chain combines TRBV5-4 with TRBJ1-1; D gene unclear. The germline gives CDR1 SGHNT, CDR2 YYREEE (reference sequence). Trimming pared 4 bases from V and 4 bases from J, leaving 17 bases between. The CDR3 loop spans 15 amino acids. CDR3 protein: CASSLRRPVATEAFF. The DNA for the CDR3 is TGTGCCAGCAGCCTCCGGCGTCCCGTAGCCACTGAAGCTTTCTTT.

CDR3 region: CASSLLAGVGYNEQFF. As DNA, the CDR3 is TGTGCCAGCAGTTTGCTAGCGGGAGTAGGTTACAATGAGCAGTTCTTC. The V gene is TRBV27, the J gene TRBJ2-1; 10 bases are a match to TRBD2. The V segment lost 3 bases and the J segment 4 bases; nucleotides outside the gene matches: 6. This CDR3 comprises 16 residues. Germline V gene sequence: CDR1 MNHEY, CDR2 SMNVEV (reference sequence).

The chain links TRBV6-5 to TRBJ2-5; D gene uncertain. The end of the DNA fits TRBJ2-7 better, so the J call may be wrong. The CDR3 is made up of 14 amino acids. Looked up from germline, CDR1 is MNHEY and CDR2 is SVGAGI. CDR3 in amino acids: CASSYSVGSYEQYF. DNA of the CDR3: TGTGCCAGCAGTTACTCGGTGGGCTCCTACGAGCAGTACTTC.

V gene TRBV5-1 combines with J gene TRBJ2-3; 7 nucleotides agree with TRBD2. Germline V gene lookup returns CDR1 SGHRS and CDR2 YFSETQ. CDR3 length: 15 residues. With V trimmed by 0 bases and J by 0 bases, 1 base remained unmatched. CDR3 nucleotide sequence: TGCGCCAGCAGCTTGGTGGGAGGGAGCACAGATACGCAGTATTTT. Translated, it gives CASSLVGGSTDTQYF.

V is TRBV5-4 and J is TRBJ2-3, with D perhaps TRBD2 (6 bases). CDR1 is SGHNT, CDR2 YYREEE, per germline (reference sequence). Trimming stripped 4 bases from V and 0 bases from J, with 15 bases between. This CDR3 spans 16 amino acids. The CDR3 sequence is CASSDTRDASTDTQYF. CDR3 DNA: TGTGCCAGCAGCGATACGCGGGACGCTAGCACAGATACGCAGTATTTT.

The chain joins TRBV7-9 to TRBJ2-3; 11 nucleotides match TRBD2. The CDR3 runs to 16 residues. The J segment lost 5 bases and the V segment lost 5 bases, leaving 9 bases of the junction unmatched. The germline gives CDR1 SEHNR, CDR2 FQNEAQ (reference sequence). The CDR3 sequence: CASSDRTSGYEDTQYF. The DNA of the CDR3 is TGTGCCAGCAGCGACCGGACTAGCGGGTACGAAGATACGCAGTATTTT.

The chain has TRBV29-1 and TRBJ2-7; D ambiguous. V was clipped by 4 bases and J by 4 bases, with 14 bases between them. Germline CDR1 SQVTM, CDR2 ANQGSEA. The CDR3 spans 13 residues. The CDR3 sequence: CSVGQVIGYEQYF. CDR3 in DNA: TGCAGCGTTGGCCAGGTAATCGGGTACGAGCAGTACTTC.

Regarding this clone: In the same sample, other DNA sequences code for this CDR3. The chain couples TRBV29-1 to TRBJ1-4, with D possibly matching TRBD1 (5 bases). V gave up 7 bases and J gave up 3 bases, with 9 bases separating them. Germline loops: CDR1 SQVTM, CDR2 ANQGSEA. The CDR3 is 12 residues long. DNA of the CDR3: TGCAGCGGACGACAGTCTAATGAAAAACTGTTTTTT. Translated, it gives CSGRQSNEKLFF.

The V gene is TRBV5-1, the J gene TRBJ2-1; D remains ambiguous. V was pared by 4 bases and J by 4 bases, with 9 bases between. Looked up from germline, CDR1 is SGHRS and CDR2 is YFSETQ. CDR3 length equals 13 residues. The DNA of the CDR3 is TGCGCCAGCAGCCTCCCTCCGTACAATGAGCAGTTCTTC. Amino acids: CASSLPPYNEQFF.

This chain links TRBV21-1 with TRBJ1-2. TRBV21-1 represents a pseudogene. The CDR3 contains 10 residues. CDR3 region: CASCLHGYTF. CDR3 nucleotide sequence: TGTGCCAGCTGCCTACATGGCTACACCTTC.

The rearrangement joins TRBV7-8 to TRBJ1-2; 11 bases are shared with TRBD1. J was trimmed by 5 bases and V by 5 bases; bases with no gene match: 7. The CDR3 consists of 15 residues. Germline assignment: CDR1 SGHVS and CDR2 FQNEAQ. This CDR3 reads CASSAGTGGSYGYTF. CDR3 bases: TGTGCCAGCAGCGCAGGGACAGGGGGGTCTTATGGCTACACCTTC.